The T cell receptor beta chain under discussion was sequenced for a study of T cells after yellow fever vaccination. The overall study: Fractions low in cell number were prepared with SMART-Seq v4 Ultra Low Input. Study-wide results and caveats: Among primary-vaccination clones, most reappeared after the booster, at about 95% for CD4 and about 90% for CD8. The CD4 and CD8 compartments had a small share of their clonotypes in common.

A single record per CDR3 protein comes from TCRdb applying MiXCR to the 5' RACE reads. The sample lists roughly 320,000 distinct CDR3 sequences, around a tenth occurring once. This clonotype has only a few counts. What it binds is unknown. V lost 7 bases to trimming and J lost 2 bases, with 15 bases between them. The CDR3 is 14 amino acids. The chain employs TRBV23-1 and TRBJ2-7, with D possibly being TRBD1 or TRBD2 (6 bases each). TRBV23-1 is an open reading frame, and its role is uncertain. Sample: CD4+ T cells sorted from PBMCs, taken 45 days after the yellow fever booster vaccination. This sequence originates from a man between 18 and 29 years old who received the YFV17D yellow fever vaccine. CDR3 sequence (DNA): TGCGCCAGCAAGGGGACATCGGGGGCCTACGAGCAGTACGTC. This encodes CASKGTSGAYEQYV.